This T cell receptor (beta chain) was captured in a study of T cell changes during pregnancy in multiple sclerosis (dated by TCRdb to between 2018 and 2021). The study in broad terms: The study looked at changes in the T cell repertoire across pregnancy in women with multiple sclerosis.

This clone was seen a handful of times. The antigen it recognizes is unknown. No per-base quality is available; no much larger clone lies one base away. CDR1 and CDR2, per the germline V gene (reference sequence), are LNHNV and YYDKDF. Trimming accounts for 3 bases at V and 6 bases at J, while the number of junction bases matched to no gene is 11. Its CDR3 holds 16 amino acids, cysteine through phenylalanine. Only the CDR3 DNA is retained, 48 bases long and in frame from the first base. Library generation was performed with the immunoSEQ multiplex PCR assay. TCRdb holds this immuneACCESS table with in-frame rearrangements only. Some clones are missing; in checked studies, unresolved V genes explain under half, and the rest has no known cause. The sample has some 11,000 clones on record, 85% to 90% of them singletons. Clones ranked in the top ten supply approximately 14% of the sample.

The receptor was derived from a female donor in good health, enrolled as a control in a pregnancy study. Specimen: CD8+ T cells from peripheral blood mononuclear cells, collected in the second trimester of pregnancy. The rearrangement joined TRBV15 to TRBJ1-2, with 9 junctional bases fitting TRBD1. The bases are TGTGCCACCAGCAGCAATCCCGGACAGGGGCCCGATGGCTACACCTTC. This gives the protein CATSSNPGQGPDGYTF. Where the CDR3 stops, the reference TRBV15 and TRBJ1-2 genes take over; the full variable domain is DAMVIQNPRYQVTQFGKPVTLSCSQTLNHNVMYWYQQKSSQAPKLLFHYYDKDFNNEADTPDNFQSRRPNTSFCFLDIRSPGLGDTAMYLCATSSNPGQGPDGYTFGSGTRLTVV.